Each of the 5 T cell receptor beta chains below was sequenced from the same sample in a study of blood T cell repertoires in COVID-19. The protocol was immunoSEQ multiplex PCR, while the TCRdb copy is restricted to in-frame clones and leaves out a portion. The sample contains under 150,000 clones, approximately 80% of which appear only once. Sequenced material: peripheral blood. The receptors were gathered from a woman aged 45-59 years with acute or convalescent COVID-19.

This clone was seen a single time. The J gene is TRBJ2-3, the V gene TRBV19; 11 positions agree with TRBD2. The CDR3 runs 15 residues. The trim removed 10 bases at V and 2 bases at J, leaving 8 bases unmatched. Germline V gene data show CDR1 as LNHDA and CDR2 as SQIVND (reference sequence). The chain's CDR3 is CATNIAGGITDTQYF. Here the CDR3 DNA reads TGTGCCACCAACATAGCGGGGGGGATCACAGATACGCAGTATTTT.

This chain joins TRBV27 and TRBJ2-1; D is perhaps TRBD1 (6 bases). CDR1 is MNHEY and CDR2 is SMNVEV in the germline V gene (reference sequence). There are 16 residues in the CDR3. Trimming pared 7 bases from V and 0 bases from J, leaving 16 bases between. CDR3 bases: TGTGCCAGCACCTCCCTGACAGGTAGCTCCTACAATGAGCAGTTCTTC. This encodes CASTSLTGSSYNEQFF.

The chain employs TRBV6-2 or TRBV6-3 and TRBJ1-5; 10 bases align to TRBD1. The CDR3 extends over 17 amino acids. Germline CDR1 and CDR2: MNHEY and SVGEGT. J was trimmed by 3 bases and V by 3 bases; bases with no gene match: 8. This chain's CDR3 is CASSYISGQGYNQPQHF. As DNA, the CDR3 is TGTGCCAGCAGTTATATCTCGGGACAGGGGTACAATCAGCCCCAGCATTTT.

V is TRBV11-2 and J is TRBJ1-1; D not certain. The CDR3 spans 15 residues. V lost 0 bases to trimming and J lost 5 bases, with 13 bases between them. Germline V gene lookup returns CDR1 SGHAT and CDR2 FQNNGV. In DNA, the CDR3 is TGTGCCAGCAGCTTAGAATTTGTAGATTGGACTGAAGCTTTCTTT. The encoded protein is CASSLEFVDWTEAFF.

The chain is built from TRBV3-1 (or the pseudogene TRBV3-2) and TRBJ1-3; no definite D call. CDR3 length: 13 residues. Trimming took off 7 bases at V and 2 bases at J, with 9 bases between the two ends. Germline CDR1 LGHDT, CDR2 YNNKEL (reference sequence). Here the CDR3 DNA reads TGTGCCAGCACCCCCCAGGCTGGAAACACCATATATTTT. It yields the protein CASTPQAGNTIYF.